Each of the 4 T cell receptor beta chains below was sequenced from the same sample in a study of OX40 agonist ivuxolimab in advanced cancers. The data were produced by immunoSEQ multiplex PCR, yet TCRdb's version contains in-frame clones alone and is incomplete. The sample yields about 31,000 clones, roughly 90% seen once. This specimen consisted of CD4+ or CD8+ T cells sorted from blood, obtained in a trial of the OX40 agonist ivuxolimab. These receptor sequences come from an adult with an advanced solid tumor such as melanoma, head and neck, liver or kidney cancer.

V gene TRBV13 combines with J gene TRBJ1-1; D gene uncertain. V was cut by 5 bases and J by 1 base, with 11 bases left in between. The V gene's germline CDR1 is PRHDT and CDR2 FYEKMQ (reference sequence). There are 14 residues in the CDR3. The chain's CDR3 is CASSHALANTEAFF. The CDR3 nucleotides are TGTGCCAGCAGCCACGCGTTAGCGAACACTGAAGCTTTCTTT. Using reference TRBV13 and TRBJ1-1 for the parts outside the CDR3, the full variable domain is AAGVIQSPRHLIKEKRETATLKCYPIPRHDTVYWYQQGPGQDPQFLISFYEKMQSDKGSIPDRFSAQQFSDYHSELNMSSLELGDSALYFCASSHALANTEAFFGQGTRLTVV.

In DNA form, the CDR3 reads TGTGCCAGCAATCCCTTTGACAGGGAGAATGAAAAACTGTTTTTT. Amino acid sequence: CASNPFDRENEKLFF. The chain combines TRBV2 with TRBJ1-4; 7 bases line up with TRBD1. Germline V gene data show CDR1 as SNHLY and CDR2 as FYNNEI. CDR3 length equals 15 residues. Unmatched junction bases numbered 10, after V lost 7 bases and J lost 5 bases.

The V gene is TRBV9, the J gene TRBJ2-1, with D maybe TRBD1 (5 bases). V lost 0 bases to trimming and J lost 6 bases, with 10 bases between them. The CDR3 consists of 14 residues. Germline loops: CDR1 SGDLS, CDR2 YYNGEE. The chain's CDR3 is CASSVGGQGNEQFF. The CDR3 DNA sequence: TGTGCCAGCAGCGTAGGGGGTCAGGGCAATGAGCAGTTCTTC.

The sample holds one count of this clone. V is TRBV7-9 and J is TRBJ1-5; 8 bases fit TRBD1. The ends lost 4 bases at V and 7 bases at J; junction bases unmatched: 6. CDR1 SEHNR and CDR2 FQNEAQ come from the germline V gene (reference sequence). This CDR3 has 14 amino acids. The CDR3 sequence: CASSSDRGWQPQHF. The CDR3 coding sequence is TGTGCCAGCAGCTCAGACAGGGGTTGGCAGCCCCAGCATTTT.